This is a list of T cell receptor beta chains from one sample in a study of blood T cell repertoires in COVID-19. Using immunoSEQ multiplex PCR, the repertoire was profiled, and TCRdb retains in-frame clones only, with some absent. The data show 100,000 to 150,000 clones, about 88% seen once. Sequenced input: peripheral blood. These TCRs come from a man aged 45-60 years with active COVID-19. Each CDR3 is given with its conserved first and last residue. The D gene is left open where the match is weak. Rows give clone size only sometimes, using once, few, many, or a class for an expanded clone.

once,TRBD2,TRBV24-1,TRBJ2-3,CAPKTSRHADTQYF,TGTGCCCCAAAGACTAGCAGGCATGCAGATACGCAGTATTTT
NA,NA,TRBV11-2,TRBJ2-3,CASSPAGSDTQYF,TGTGCCAGCAGCCCCGCAGGGTCCGATACGCAGTATTTT
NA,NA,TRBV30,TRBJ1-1,CAWARGTEAFF,TGTGCCTGGGCTCGAGGGACTGAAGCTTTCTTT
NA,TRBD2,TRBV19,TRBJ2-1,CASKMTSGGAGEQFF,TGTGCCAGTAAAATGACTAGCGGGGGGGCAGGTGAGCAGTTCTTC
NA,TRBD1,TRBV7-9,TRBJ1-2,CASSLGQGRNGYTF,TGTGCCAGCAGCTTAGGACAGGGGAGAAACGGCTACACCTTC
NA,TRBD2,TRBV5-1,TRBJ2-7,CASSLAPSGGAYEQYF,TGCGCCAGCAGCTTGGCCCCTAGCGGGGGGGCGTACGAGCAGTACTTC
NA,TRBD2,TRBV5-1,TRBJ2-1,CASSLRGAGGVPYNEQFF,TGCGCCAGCAGCTTGCGTGGCGCGGGGGGGGTTCCGTACAATGAGCAGTTCTTC
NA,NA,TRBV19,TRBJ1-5,CASSQTGGNQPQHF,TGTGCCAGTAGTCAGACAGGCGGGAATCAGCCCCAGCATTTT
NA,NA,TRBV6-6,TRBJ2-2,CASSYSSPGELFF,TGTGCCAGCAGTTATTCTAGTCCTGGGGAGCTGTTTTTT
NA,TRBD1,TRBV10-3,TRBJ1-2,CAIRGTGKDYGYTF,TGTGCCATCAGGGGGACAGGGAAGGACTATGGCTACACCTTC
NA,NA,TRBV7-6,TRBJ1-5,CASSLTPFGNQPQHF,TGTGCCAGCAGCCTCACTCCGTTCGGCAATCAGCCCCAGCATTTT
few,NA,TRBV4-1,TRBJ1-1,CASSQPGQGNTEAFF,TGCGCCAGCAGCCAACCCGGACAAGGGAACACTGAAGCTTTCTTT
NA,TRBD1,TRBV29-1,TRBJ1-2,CSVEDFSTGGGYGYTF,TGCAGCGTTGAAGATTTCTCGACAGGGGGGGGATATGGCTACACCTTC
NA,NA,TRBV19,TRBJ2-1,CASSPGGGDNEQFF,TGTGCCAGTAGCCCCGGCGGAGGGGACAATGAGCAGTTCTTC
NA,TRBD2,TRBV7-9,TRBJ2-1,CASSAPGLAYSSYNEQFF,TGTGCCAGCAGCGCCCCGGGACTAGCGTATTCGTCCTACAATGAGCAGTTCTTC
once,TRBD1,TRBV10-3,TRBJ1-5,CAISEGTGLRNQPQHF,TGTGCCATCAGTGAGGGGACAGGGCTGCGCAATCAGCCCCAGCATTTT
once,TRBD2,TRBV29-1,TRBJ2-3,CSVALAGVQDTQYF,TGCAGCGTAGCACTGGCGGGAGTCCAAGATACGCAGTATTTT
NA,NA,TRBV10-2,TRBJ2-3,CASRVRGGGVTDTQYF,TGCGCCAGCAGAGTCCGGGGAGGCGGAGTCACAGATACGCAGTATTTT
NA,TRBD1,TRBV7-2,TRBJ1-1,CASSLDGTGGALTEAFF,TGTGCCAGCAGCTTGGACGGGACAGGGGGCGCTTTAACTGAAGCTTTCTTT
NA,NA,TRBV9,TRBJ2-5,CASSGGPEGQETQYF,TGTGCCAGCAGCGGCGGCCCGGAGGGCCAAGAGACCCAGTACTTC
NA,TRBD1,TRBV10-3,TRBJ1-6,CAIGQGSSPLHF,TGTGCCATCGGACAGGGGAGTTCACCCCTCCACTTT
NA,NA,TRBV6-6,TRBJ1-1,CASSYGAAEAFF,TGTGCCAGCAGTTATGGGGCAGCTGAAGCTTTCTTT
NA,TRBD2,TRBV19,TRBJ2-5,CASGTRGGQTQYF,TGTGCCAGCGGGACTAGGGGGGGTCAGACCCAGTACTTC
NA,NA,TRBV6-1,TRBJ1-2,CASSEISPGNHYGYTF,TGTGCCAGCAGTGAAATCAGCCCAGGGAACCACTATGGCTACACCTTC
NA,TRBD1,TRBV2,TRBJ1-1,CASRAKQGGTEAFF,TGTGCCAGCAGGGCCAAGCAGGGGGGCACTGAAGCTTTCTTT
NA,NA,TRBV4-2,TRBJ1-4,CASSQTDRGGNEKLFF,TGTGCCAGCAGCCAAACCGACCGGGGAGGAAATGAAAAACTGTTTTTT
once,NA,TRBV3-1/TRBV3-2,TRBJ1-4,CASSFQGSSTNEKLFF,TGTGCCAGCAGCTTCCAGGGGAGCTCAACTAATGAAAAACTGTTTTTT
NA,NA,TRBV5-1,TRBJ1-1,CASSLVAANTEAFF,TGCGCCAGCAGCTTGGTAGCAGCGAACACTGAAGCTTTCTTT
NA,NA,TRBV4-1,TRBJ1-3,CASSEHRALSGNTIYF,TGCGCCAGCAGCGAACACAGGGCCCTCTCTGGAAACACCATATATTTT
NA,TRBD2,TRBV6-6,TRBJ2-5,CASSGPTSGLKETQYF,TGTGCCAGCAGTGGCCCCACTAGCGGGCTTAAGGAGACCCAGTACTTC
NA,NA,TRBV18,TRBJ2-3,CASSPGDTQYF,TGTGCCAGCTCACCCGGGGATACGCAGTATTTT
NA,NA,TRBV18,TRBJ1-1,CASSPGSGYMNTEAFF,TGTGCCAGCTCACCGGGCTCTGGTTACATGAACACTGAAGCTTTCTTT
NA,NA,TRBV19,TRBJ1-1,CASSIAALNQRNTEAFF,TGTGCCAGTAGTATCGCGGCCCTCAATCAACGAAACACTGAAGCTTTCTTT
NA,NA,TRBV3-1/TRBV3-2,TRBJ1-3,CASSQLDAGDTIYF,TGTGCCAGCAGCCAATTGGATGCCGGGGACACCATATATTTT
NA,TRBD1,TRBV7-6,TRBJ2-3,CASSSQGAGDTQYF,TGTGCCAGCAGCTCCCAGGGGGCAGGAGATACGCAGTATTTT
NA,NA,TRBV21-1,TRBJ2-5,CASSKGRQGEETQYF,TGTGCCAGCAGCAAGGGTCGACAGGGCGAAGAGACCCAGTACTTC
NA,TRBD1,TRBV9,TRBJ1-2,CASSVDPSTGRYGYTF,TGTGCCAGCAGCGTAGACCCCTCGACAGGGCGCTATGGCTACACCTTC
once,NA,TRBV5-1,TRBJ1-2,CASSLGTVDYGYTF,TGCGCCAGCAGCTTGGGGACAGTTGACTATGGCTACACCTTC
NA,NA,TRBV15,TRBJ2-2,CATSRGYLTGELFF,TGTGCCACCAGCAGGGGCTACTTAACCGGGGAGCTGTTTTTT
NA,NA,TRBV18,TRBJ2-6,CASSPNRDWLAF,TGTGCCAGCTCACCAAACAGGGATTGGTTGGCTTTC
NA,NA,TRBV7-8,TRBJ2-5,CASSPAPRFETQYF,TGTGCCAGCAGTCCAGCCCCTAGATTCGAGACCCAGTACTTC
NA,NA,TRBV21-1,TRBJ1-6,CASSNTFPGGDNSPLHF,TGTGCCAGCAGCAATACTTTTCCAGGGGGTGATAATTCACCCCTCCACTTT
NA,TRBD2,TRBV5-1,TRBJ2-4,CASSLVPGTSGSTTAKNIQYF,TGCGCCAGCAGCTTGGTTCCCGGGACTAGCGGGAGTACCACGGCCAAAAACATTCAGTACTTC
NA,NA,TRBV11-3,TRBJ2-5,CASSLDTGNEQETQYF,TGTGCCAGCAGCTTAGATACAGGGAACGAGCAAGAGACCCAGTACTTC
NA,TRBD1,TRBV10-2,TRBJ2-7,CASSVTRDRRYEQYF,TGCGCCAGCAGCGTAACCCGGGACAGGCGGTACGAGCAGTACTTC
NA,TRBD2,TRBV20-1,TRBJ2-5,CSASYITSGQETQYF,TGCAGTGCTAGTTACATCACTAGCGGCCAAGAGACCCAGTACTTC
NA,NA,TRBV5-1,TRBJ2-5,CASSPTSRFEETQYF,TGCGCCAGCAGCCCCACGTCCAGGTTTGAAGAGACCCAGTACTTC
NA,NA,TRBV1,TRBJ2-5,CTSQGLAGGPLLQETQYF,TGCACCAGCCAGGGACTAGCGGGGGGGCCCCTTCTCCAAGAGACCCAGTACTTC
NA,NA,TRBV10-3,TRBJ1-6,CAISELGVRQSNSPLHF,TGTGCCATCAGTGAACTTGGGGTTAGACAGTCTAATTCACCCCTCCACTTT
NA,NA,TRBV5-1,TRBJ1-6,CASSPGAGNSPLHF,TGCGCCAGCAGCCCGGGCGCAGGGAATTCACCCCTCCACTTT
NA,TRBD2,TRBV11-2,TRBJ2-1,CASSSRGGTAYNEQFF,TGTGCCAGCAGCTCCCGGGGGGGGACCGCGTACAATGAGCAGTTCTTC
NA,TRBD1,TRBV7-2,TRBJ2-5,CASSLPGGGETQYF,TGTGCCAGCAGCTTACCAGGGGGCGGAGAGACCCAGTACTTC
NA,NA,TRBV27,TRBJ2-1,CASSGTNNEQFF,TGTGCCAGCAGTGGGACAAACAATGAGCAGTTCTTC
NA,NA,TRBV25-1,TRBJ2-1,CASSDTVGQSGQFF,TGTGCCAGCAGTGACACTGTAGGACAAAGTGGGCAGTTCTTC
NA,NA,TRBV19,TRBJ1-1,CASTSRRGAEAFF,TGTGCCAGTACCTCCAGGCGGGGCGCTGAAGCTTTCTTT